A single sample is the source of the 10 T cell receptor beta chains below, sequenced in a study of CD8 T cells in Susac syndrome. RNA, at roughly 0.45 to 1 ug, was reverse transcribed with random hexamers. A single record per CDR3 protein comes from TCRdb applying MiXCR to the immunoSEQ multiplex PCR reads. This table holds about 290,000 distinct CDR3 sequences, 70% to 90% found once. The specimen was CD8+ T cells from PBMCs. The receptors come from a human donor with multiple sclerosis.

The chain joins TRBV11-2 to TRBJ2-1; 9 bases match TRBD1. The germline CDR1 and CDR2 sequences are SGHAT and FQNNGV. The CDR3 consists of 15 residues. Trimming took 5 bases from V and 1 from J; bases not matched to a gene: 3. The CDR3 spells CASSHGQGSYNEQFF. The CDR3 DNA is TGTGCCAGCAGCCATGGACAGGGGTCCTACAATGAGCAGTTCTTC.

The rearrangement joins TRBV19 to TRBJ1-1, with D maybe TRBD1 (6 bases). The V gene lost 5 bases and the J gene lost 5 bases, with 15 bases spanning the gap. Germline V gene sequence: CDR1 LNHDA, CDR2 SQIVND (reference sequence). This CDR3 has 14 residues. DNA of the CDR3: TGTGCCAGTAGTGCGATACAGGGAGGGACTGAAGCTTTCTTT. This translates into CASSAIQGGTEAFF.

This chain links TRBV2 with TRBJ2-2; 7 positions agree with TRBD1. The CDR3 is 17 amino acids. J lost 1 base, V lost 6 bases, and 11 bases had no gene match. Per germline, CDR1 SNHLY and CDR2 FYNNEI. CDR3 in DNA: TGTGCCAGCAGCCCAACCCTGACAGGGCTGAACACCGGGGAGCTGTTTTTT. Protein product: CASSPTLTGLNTGELFF.

The chain is built from TRBV7-9 and TRBJ2-2; either TRBD1 or TRBD2 may fit D (5 bases each). Germline V gives CDR1 SEHNR, CDR2 FQNEAQ (reference sequence). The V gene lost 3 bases and the J gene lost 4 bases, with 18 bases spanning the gap. The CDR3 has 17 amino acids. The CDR3 region has the DNA TGTGCCAGCAGCTTCCCTAAACACGGGACGAGCACCGGGGAGCTGTTTTTT. Protein product: CASSFPKHGTSTGELFF.

This sequence joins TRBV7-3 and TRBJ2-1, with 12 bases aligning to TRBD2. This CDR3 contains 15 residues. The germline gives CDR1 SGHTA, CDR2 FQGTGA. Trimming took 4 bases from V and 7 from J; bases not matched to a gene: 5. CDR3: CASSSAGTSGNEQFF. The CDR3, as DNA: TGTGCCAGCAGCTCCGCCGGGACTAGCGGGAATGAGCAGTTCTTC.

V is TRBV28 and J is TRBJ2-7, with 7 bases identical to TRBD1. Germline V gives CDR1 MDHEN, CDR2 SYDVKM. Trimming removed 4 bases from V and 3 bases from J; junction bases left unmatched: 6. This CDR3 region has 14 residues. Here the CDR3 reads CASSSPGQNYEQYF. The CDR3 DNA is TGTGCCAGCAGTTCCCCGGGACAGAACTACGAGCAGTACTTC.

J is TRBJ1-1 and V is TRBV10-3; perhaps TRBD1 as D (6 bases). CDR1 and CDR2 (germline): ENHRY, SYGVKD. V lost 2 bases and J lost 4, with 11 bases in between. The CDR3 has 14 amino acids. CDR3 sequence reads: CAISEGGLSTEAFF. The CDR3 coding sequence is TGTGCCATCAGTGAGGGGGGGCTGAGCACTGAAGCTTTCTTT.

The chain is built from TRBV20-1 and TRBJ2-1, with D maybe TRBD2 (6 bases). Germline assignment: CDR1 DFQATT and CDR2 SNEGSKA (reference sequence). V lost 3 bases and J lost 15, with 15 bases in between. This CDR3 contains 11 residues. In nucleotides, the CDR3 is TGCAGTGCTAGCTACCGGGACTCAATGTTCTTC. Residues: CSASYRDSMFF.

V is TRBV7-9 and J is TRBJ2-7, with 10 bases fitting TRBD1. The J segment lost 6 bases and the V segment lost 5 bases, leaving 7 bases of the junction unmatched. The germline gives CDR1 SEHNR, CDR2 FQNEAQ (reference sequence). The length of the CDR3 is 14 residues. CDR3 amino acids: CASSDRGLWGEQYF. In nucleotides, the CDR3 is TGTGCCAGCAGCGACAGGGGGCTGTGGGGCGAGCAGTACTTC.

This sequence joins TRBV3-1 and TRBJ2-3; 10 bases line up with TRBD2. Germline V gene sequence: CDR1 LGHDT, CDR2 YNNKEL (reference sequence). Trimming removed 0 bases from V and 2 bases from J; junction bases left unmatched: 5. This CDR3 has 17 amino acids. CDR3 nucleotide sequence: TGTGCCAGCAGCCAAGAATCTAGCGGGGGAATCACAGATACGCAGTATTTT. Translated, it gives CASSQESSGGITDTQYF.